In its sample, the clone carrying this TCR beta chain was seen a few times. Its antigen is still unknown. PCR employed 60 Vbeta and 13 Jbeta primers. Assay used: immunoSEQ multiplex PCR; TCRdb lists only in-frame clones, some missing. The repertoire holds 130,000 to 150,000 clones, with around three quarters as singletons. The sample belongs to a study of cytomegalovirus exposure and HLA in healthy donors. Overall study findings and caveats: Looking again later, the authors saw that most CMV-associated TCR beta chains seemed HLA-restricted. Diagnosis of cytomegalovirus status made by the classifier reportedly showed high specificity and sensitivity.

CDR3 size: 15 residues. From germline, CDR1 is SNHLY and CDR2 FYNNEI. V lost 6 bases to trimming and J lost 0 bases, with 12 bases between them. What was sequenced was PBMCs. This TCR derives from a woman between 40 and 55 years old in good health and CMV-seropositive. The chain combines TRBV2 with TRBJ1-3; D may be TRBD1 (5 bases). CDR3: CASRGGTASGNTIYF. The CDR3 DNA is TGTGCCAGCAGGGGGGGAACGGCCTCTGGAAACACCATATATTTT.